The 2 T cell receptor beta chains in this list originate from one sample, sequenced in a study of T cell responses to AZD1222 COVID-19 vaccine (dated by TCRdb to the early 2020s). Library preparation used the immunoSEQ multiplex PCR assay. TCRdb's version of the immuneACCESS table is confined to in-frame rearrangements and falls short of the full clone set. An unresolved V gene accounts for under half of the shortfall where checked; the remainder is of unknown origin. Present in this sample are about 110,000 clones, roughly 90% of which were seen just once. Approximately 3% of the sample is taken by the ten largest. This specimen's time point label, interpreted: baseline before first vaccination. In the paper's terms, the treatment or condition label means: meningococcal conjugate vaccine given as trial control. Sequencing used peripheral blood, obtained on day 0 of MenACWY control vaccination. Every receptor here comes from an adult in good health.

Written as DNA, the CDR3 is TGTGCTAGCGGGGAAACCGCGACCCAGCATTTT. Protein product: CASGETATQHF. The chain joins TRBV2 to TRBJ1-5, with no clear D. This CDR3 region has 11 residues. Germline lookup yields CDR1 SNHLY and CDR2 FYNNEI.

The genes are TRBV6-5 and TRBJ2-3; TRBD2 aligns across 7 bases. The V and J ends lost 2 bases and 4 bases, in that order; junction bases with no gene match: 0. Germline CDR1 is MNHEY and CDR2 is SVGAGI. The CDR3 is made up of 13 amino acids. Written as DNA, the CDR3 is TGTGCCAGCAGTTACGCGGGGGCAGATACGCAGTATTTT. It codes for CASSYAGADTQYF.